This T cell receptor beta chain was captured by sequencing in a study of control samples from healthy donors and cancer patients. Repertoires were generated with immunoSEQ multiplex PCR, while TCRdb's copy carries only in-frame clones and drops some. Found here are approximately 100,000 clones, about 84% of them singletons; the top ten hold less than 2.5%. This clone has a single count. The TCR was taken from a woman aged 40 to 49 in good health. Specimen: blood.

This CDR3 reads CASSAQLGNTIYF. CDR3 nucleotide sequence: TGTGCCAGCAGTGCTCAACTCGGAAACACCATATATTTT. The chain is built from TRBV2 and TRBJ1-3; the D is unclear. The V and J ends lost 4 bases and 4 bases respectively, with 8 bases between them. Germline V gene lookup returns CDR1 SNHLY and CDR2 FYNNEI. This CDR3 spans 13 amino acids.